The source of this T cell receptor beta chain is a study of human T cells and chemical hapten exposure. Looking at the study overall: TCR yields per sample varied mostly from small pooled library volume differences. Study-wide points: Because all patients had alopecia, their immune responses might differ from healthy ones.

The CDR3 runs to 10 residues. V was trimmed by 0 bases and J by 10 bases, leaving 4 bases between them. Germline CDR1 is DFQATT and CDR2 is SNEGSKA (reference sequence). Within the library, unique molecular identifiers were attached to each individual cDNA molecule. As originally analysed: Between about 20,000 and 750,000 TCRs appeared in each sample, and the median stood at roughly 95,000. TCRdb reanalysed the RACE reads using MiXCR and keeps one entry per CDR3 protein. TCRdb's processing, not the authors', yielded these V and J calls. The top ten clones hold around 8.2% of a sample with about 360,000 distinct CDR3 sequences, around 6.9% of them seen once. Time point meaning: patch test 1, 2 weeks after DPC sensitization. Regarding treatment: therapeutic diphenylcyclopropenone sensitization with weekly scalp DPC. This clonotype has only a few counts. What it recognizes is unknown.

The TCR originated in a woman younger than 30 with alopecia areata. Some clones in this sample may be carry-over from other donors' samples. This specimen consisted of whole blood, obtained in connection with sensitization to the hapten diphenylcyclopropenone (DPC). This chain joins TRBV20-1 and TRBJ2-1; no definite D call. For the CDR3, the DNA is TGCAGTGCTAGAGAGGGGGAGCAGTTCTTC. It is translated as CSAREGEQFF.